Detailed here is one T cell receptor beta chain. What it recognizes is unknown. This table comes from immunoSEQ multiplex PCR, and its TCRdb copy is limited to in-frame clones, with some not included. The table records about 2.3 million clones, 85% to 95% of them present only once. The data were taken from a study of shared clonotypes between healthy human individuals. Germline V gene lookup returns CDR1 LNHDA and CDR2 SQIVND (reference sequence). CDR3 length: 16 residues. Trimming cost V 3 bases and J 5 bases, with 17 bases left between them. Study results and limitations: Compared with memory subsets, naive subsets generally had larger estimated richness.

Sequencing was carried out using naive CD4+ T cells from PBMCs. Subset reported: CD45RA+ positively selected. This TCR came from a man aged 18 to 30 in good health. Some clones in this sample may be carry-over from other donors' samples. The chain is built from TRBV19 and TRBJ1-5; maybe TRBD1 (6 bases). DNA of the CDR3: TGTGCCAGTAGTATGCCCCGCTTGGGGGCTCATCAGCCCCAGCATTTT. Amino acids: CASSMPRLGAHQPQHF.